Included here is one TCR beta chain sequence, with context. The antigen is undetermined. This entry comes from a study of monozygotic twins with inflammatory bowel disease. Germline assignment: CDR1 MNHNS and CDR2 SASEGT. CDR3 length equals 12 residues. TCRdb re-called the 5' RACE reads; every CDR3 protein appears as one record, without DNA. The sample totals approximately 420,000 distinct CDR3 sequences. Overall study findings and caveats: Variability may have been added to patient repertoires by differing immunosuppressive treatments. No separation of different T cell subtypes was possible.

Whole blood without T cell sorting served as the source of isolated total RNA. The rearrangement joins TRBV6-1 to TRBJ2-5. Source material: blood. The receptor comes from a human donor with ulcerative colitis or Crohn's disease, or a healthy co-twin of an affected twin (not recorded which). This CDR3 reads CASSEWKQTQYF.